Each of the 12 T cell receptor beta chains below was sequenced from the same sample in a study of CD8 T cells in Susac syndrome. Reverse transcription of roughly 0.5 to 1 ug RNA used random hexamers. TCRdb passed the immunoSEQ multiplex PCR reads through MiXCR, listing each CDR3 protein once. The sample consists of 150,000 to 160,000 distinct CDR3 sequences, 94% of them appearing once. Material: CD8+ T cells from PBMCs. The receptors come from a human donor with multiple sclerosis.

The CDR3, as DNA: TGTGCCAGCAGTGCACAGGACCCGATGGTAGTTGGCTACACCTTC. Translating gives CASSAQDPMVVGYTF. The V call is TRBV27, the J call TRBJ1-2; D may be TRBD1 (5 bases). Trimming removed 5 bases at V and 7 bases at J, with 20 bases between. The germline V gene encodes CDR1 MNHEY and CDR2 SMNVEV (reference sequence). The CDR3 contains 15 residues.

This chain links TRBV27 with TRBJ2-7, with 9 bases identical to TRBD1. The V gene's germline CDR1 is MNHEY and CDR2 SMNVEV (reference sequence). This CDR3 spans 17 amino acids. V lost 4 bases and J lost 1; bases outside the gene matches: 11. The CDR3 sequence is CASSSAGQGIRSYEQYF. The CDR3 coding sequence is TGTGCCAGCAGTTCCGCAGGACAGGGGATCCGTTCCTACGAGCAGTACTTC.

This chain's CDR3 is CASSYSDRISTDTQYF. In nucleotides, the CDR3 is TGTGCCAGCAGTTACTCGGACAGGATCAGCACAGATACGCAGTATTTT. The rearrangement joins TRBV6-2 or TRBV6-3 to TRBJ2-3; 7 bases match TRBD1. V was pared by 0 bases and J by 0 bases, with 3 bases of the junction left unmatched. The CDR3 is 16 residues long. The V gene's germline CDR1 is MNHEY and CDR2 SVGEGT.

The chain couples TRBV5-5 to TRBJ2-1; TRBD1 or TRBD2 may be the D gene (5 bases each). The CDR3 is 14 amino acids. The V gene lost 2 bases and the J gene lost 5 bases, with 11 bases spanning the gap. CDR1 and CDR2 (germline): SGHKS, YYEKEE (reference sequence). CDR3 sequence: CASSFGTNNNEQFF. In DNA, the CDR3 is TGTGCCAGCAGCTTCGGGACCAATAACAATGAGCAGTTCTTC.

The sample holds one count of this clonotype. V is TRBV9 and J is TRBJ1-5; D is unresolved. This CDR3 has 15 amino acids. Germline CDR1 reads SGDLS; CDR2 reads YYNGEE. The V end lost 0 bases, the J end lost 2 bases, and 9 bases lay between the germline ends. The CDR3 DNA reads TGTGCCAGCAGCGTAGCTGGGCAGGGCAATCAGCCCCAGCATTTT. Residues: CASSVAGQGNQPQHF.

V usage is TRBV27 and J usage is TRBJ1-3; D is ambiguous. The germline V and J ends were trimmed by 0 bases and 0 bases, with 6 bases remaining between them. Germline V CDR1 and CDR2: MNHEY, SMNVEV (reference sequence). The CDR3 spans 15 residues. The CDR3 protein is CASSLSGSSGNTIYF. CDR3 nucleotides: TGTGCCAGCAGTTTATCCGGGAGCTCTGGAAACACCATATATTTT.

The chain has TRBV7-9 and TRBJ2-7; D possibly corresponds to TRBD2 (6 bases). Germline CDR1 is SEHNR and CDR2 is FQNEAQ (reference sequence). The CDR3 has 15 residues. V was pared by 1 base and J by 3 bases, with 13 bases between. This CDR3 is CASSLDRDSYYEQYF. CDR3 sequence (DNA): TGTGCCAGCAGCTTAGACCGGGACTCCTACTACGAGCAGTACTTC. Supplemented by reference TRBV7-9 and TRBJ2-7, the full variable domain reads DTGVSQNPRHKITKRGQNVTFRCDPISEHNRLYWYRQTLGQGPEFLTYFQNEAQLEKSRLLSDRFSAERPKGSFSTLEIQRTEQGDSAMYLCASSLDRDSYYEQYFGPGTRLTVT.

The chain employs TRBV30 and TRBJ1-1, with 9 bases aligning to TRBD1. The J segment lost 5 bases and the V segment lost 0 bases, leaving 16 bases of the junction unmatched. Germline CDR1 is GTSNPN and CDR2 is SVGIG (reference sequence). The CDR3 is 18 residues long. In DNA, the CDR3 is TGTGCCTGGAGTGTACTCCGATGGACAGGGGAGTTGGGAACTGAAGCTTTCTTT. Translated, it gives CAWSVLRWTGELGTEAFF. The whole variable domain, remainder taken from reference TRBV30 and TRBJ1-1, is SQTIHQWPATLVQPVGSPLSLECTVEGTSNPNLYWYRQAAGRGLQLLFYSVGIGQISSEVPQNLSASRPQDRQFILSSKKLLLSDSGFYLCAWSVLRWTGELGTEAFFGQGTRLTVV.

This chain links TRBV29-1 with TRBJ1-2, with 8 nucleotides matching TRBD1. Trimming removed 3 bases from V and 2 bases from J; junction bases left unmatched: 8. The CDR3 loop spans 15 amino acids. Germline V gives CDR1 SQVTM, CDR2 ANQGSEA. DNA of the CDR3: TGCAGCGTTGAGTACAGGGGGGCTCCGAACTATGGCTACACCTTC. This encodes CSVEYRGAPNYGYTF. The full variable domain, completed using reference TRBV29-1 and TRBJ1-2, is SAVISQKPSRDICQRGTSLTIQCQVDSQVTMMFWYRQQPGQSLTLIATANQGSEATYESGFVIDKFPISRPNLTFSTLTVSNMSPEDSSIYLCSVEYRGAPNYGYTFGSGTRLTVV.

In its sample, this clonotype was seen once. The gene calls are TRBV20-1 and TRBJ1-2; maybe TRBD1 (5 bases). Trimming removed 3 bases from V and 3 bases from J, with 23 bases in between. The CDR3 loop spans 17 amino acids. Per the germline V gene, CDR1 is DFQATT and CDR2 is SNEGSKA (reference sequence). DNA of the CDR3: TGCAGTGCTAGGGGGTCCGGGACCAAACCGGTTGACTATGGCTACACCTTC. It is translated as CSARGSGTKPVDYGYTF.

CDR3 sequence (DNA): TGTGCCAGCAGTTACTCGGAAGGGAGCCAAGGCTACACCTTC. It codes for CASSYSEGSQGYTF. V usage is TRBV6-6 and J usage is TRBJ1-2, with D unresolved. The ends were cut back, 0 bases at V and 8 bases at J, with 13 bases in the middle. The germline V gene encodes CDR1 MNHNY and CDR2 SVGAGI (reference sequence). The CDR3 has 14 amino acids.

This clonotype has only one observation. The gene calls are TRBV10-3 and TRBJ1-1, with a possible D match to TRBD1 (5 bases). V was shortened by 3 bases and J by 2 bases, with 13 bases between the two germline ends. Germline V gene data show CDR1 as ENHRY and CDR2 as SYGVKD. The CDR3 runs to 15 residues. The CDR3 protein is CAISDQTALNTEAFF. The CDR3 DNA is TGTGCCATCAGTGACCAGACAGCCCTCAACACTGAAGCTTTCTTT.